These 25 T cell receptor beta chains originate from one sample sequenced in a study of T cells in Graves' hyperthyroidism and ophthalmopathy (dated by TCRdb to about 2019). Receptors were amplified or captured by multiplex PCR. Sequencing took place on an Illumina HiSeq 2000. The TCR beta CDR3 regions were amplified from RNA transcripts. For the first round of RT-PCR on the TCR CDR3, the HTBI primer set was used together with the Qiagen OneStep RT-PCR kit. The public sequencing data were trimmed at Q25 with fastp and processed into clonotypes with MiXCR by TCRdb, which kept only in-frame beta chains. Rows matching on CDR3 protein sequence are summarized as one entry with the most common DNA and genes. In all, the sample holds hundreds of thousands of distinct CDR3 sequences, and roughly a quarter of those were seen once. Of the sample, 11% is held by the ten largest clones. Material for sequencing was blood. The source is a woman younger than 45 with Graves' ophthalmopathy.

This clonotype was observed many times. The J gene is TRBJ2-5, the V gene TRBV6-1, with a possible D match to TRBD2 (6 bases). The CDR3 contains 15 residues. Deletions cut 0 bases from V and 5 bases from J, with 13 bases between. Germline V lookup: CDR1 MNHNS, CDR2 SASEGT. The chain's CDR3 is CASSEAGTAKETQYF. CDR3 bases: TGTGCCAGCAGTGAAGCCGGGACTGCCAAGGAGACCCAGTACTTC.

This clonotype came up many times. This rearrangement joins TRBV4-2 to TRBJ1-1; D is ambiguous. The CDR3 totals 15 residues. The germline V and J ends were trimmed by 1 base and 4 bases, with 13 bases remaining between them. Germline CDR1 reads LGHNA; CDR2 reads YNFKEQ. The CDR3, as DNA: TGTGCCAGCAGCCAAGCGTTCAGGCTCGGCACTGAAGCTTTCTTT. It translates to CASSQAFRLGTEAFF.

CDR3 bases: TGTGCCAGCAGCTACCGGGACACTGCAGTTACCTTC. Encoded protein: CASSYRDTAVTF. This rearrangement joins TRBV2 to TRBJ1-2; D is possibly TRBD1 (6 bases). The ends were cut back, 6 bases at V and 14 bases at J, with 19 bases in the middle. Germline V gene sequence: CDR1 SNHLY, CDR2 FYNNEI. The CDR3 is 12 residues long.

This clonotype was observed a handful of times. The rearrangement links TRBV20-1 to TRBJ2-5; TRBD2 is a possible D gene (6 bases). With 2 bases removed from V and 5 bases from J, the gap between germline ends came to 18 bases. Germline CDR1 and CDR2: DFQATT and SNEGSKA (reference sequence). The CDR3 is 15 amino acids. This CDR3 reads CSARPQGAGYETQYF. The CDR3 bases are TGCAGTGCTAGACCTCAGGGCGCGGGATACGAGACCCAGTACTTC.

The CDR3 DNA follows: TGTGCCAGCAGCTTAGCATCCTTAACCGGGACAGATTCCTACGAGCAGTACTTC. Translating it yields CASSLASLTGTDSYEQYF. This chain joins TRBV7-8 and TRBJ2-7, with 7 nucleotides matching TRBD1. Trimming cost V 0 bases and J 1 base; bases outside gene matches: 12. Germline V gives CDR1 SGHVS, CDR2 FQNEAQ. CDR3 size: 18 residues.

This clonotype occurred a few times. The CDR3 sequence is CASLGANTEAFF. The CDR3 DNA follows: TGTGCCAGCCTGGGGGCGAACACTGAAGCTTTCTTT. The rearrangement links TRBV6-1 to TRBJ1-1; perhaps TRBD1 as D (6 bases). Trimming shortened V by 8 bases and J by 1 base, and 8 bases separated the two germline ends. The CDR3 sequence is 12 residues long. CDR1 MNHNS and CDR2 SASEGT come from the germline V gene.

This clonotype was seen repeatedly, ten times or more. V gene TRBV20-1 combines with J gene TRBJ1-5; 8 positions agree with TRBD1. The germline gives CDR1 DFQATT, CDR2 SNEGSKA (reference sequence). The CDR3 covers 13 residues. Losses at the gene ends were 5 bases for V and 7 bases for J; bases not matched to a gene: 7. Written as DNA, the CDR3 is TGCAGTGCTGCCAACAGGGGGAAACAGCCCCAGCATTTT. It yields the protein CSAANRGKQPQHF.

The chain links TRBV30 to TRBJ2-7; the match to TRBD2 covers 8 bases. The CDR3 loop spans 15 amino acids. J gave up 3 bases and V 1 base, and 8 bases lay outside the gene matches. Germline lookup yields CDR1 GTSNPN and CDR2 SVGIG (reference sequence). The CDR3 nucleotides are TGTGCCTGGAGTGCTGCCCTAGCGGGTAACTACGAGCAGTACTTC. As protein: CAWSAALAGNYEQYF.

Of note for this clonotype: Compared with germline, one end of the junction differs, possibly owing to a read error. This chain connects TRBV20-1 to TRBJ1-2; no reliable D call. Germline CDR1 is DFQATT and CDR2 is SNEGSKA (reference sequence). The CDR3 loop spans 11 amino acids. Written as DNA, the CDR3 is TGTAGTGCCCCGGTCTCTCATGGCTACACCTTC. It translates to CSAPVSHGYTF.

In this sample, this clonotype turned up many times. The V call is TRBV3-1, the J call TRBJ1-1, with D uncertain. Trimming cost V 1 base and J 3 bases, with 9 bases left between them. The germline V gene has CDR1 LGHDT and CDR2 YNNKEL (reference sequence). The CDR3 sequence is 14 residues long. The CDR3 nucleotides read TGTGCCAGCAGCCAAGGGGAGATCTACACTGAAGCTTTCTTT. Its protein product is CASSQGEIYTEAFF.

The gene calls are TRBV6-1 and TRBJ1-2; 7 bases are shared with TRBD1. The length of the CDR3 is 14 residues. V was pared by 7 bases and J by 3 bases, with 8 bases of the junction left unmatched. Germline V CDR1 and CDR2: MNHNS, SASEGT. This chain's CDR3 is CASKLPGTDYGYTF. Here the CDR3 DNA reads TGTGCCAGCAAGCTACCCGGGACAGACTATGGCTACACCTTC.

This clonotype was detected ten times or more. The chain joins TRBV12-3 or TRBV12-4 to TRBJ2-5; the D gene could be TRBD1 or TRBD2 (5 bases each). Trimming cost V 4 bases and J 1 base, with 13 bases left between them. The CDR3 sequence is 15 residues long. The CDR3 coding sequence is TGTGCCAGCAGTTCCACGAGGGGAGCCCAAGAGACCCAGTACTTC. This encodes CASSSTRGAQETQYF.

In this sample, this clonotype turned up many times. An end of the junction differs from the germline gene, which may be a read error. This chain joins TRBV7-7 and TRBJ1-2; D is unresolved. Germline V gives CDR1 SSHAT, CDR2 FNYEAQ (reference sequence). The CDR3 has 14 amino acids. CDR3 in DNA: TGTGCTAGCAGCCCCCCCGGGATCCCCTATGGCTACACCTTC. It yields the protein CASSPPGIPYGYTF.

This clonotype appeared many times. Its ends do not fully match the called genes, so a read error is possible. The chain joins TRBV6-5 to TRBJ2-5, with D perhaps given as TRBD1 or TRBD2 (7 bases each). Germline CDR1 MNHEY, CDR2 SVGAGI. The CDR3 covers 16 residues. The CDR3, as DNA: TGTGCCAGCAGTTACTCCCTGCAGGGGGGGCAAGAGGCCCAGTACTTC. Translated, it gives CASSYSLQGGQEAQYF.

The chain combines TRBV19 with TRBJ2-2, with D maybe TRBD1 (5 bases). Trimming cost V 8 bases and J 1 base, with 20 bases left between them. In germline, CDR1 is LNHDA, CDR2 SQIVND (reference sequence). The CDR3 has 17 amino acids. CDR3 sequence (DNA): TGTGCCAGTCCAATCGATCAGGGAAACCTGAACACCGGGGAGCTGTTTTTT. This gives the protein CASPIDQGNLNTGELFF.

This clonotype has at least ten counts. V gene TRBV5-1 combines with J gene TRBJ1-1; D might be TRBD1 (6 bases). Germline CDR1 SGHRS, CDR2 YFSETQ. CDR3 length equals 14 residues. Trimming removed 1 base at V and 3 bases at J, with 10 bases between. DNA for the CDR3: TGCGCCAGCAGCTTGACAGGGTCTTACACTGAAGCTTTCTTT. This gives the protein CASSLTGSYTEAFF.

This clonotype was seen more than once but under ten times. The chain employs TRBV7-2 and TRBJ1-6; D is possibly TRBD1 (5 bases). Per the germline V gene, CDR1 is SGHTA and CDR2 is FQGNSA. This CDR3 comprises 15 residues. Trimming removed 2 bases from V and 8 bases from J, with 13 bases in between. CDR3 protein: CASSLLWGVDSPLHF. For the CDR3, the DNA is TGTGCCAGCAGCTTACTATGGGGCGTGGATTCACCCCTCCACTTT.

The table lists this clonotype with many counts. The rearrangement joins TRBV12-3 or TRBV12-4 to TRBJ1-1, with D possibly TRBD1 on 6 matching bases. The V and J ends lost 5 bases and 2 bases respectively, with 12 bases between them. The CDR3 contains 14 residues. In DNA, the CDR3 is TGTGCCAGCAGTAGGGGGGGAACAAACACTGAAGCTTTCTTT. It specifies CASSRGGTNTEAFF.

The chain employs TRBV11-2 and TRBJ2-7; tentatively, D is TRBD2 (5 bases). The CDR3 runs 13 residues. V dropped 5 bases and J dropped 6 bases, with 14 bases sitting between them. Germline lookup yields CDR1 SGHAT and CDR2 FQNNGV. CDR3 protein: CASSKSDSLEQYF. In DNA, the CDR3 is TGTGCCAGCAGCAAATCGGACTCCCTCGAGCAGTACTTC.

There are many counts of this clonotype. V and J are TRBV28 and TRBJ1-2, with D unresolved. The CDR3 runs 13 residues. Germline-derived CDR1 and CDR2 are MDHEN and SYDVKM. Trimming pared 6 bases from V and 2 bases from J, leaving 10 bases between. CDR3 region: CASSRGGNYGYTF. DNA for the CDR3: TGTGCCAGCAGCCGAGGTGGAAACTATGGCTACACCTTC.

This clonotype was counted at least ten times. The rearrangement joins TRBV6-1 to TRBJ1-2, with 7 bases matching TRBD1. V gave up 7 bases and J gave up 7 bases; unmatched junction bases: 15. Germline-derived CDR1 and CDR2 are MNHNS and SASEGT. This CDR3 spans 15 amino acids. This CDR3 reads CASTGGGQLARGYTF. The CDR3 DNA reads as TGTGCCAGCACCGGGGGGGGACAGTTGGCGCGTGGCTACACCTTC.

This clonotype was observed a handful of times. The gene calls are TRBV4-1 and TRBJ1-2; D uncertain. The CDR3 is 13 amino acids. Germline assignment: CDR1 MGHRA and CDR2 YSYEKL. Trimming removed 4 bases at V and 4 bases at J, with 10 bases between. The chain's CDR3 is CASSPEGTYGYTF. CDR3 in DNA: TGCGCCAGCAGCCCCGAGGGAACCTATGGCTACACCTTC.

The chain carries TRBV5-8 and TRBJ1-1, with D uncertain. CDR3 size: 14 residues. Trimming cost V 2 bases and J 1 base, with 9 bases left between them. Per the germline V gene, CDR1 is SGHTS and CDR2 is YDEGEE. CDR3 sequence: CASSLEQENTEAFF. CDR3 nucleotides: TGTGCCAGCAGCTTAGAACAAGAGAACACTGAAGCTTTCTTT.

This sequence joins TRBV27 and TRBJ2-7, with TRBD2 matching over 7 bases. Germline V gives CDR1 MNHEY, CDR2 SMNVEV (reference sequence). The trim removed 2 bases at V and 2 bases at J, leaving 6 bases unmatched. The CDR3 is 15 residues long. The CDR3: CASSLRVGGTYEQYF. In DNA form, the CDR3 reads TGTGCCAGCAGTTTAAGGGTCGGGGGGACCTACGAGCAGTACTTC.

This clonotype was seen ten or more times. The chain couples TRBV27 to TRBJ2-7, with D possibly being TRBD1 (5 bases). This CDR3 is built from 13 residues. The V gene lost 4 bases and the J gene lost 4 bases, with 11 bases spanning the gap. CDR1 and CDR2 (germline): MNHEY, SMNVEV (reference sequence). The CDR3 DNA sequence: TGTGCCAGCAGTTATAGACAGCAATACGAGCAGTACTTC. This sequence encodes CASSYRQQYEQYF.